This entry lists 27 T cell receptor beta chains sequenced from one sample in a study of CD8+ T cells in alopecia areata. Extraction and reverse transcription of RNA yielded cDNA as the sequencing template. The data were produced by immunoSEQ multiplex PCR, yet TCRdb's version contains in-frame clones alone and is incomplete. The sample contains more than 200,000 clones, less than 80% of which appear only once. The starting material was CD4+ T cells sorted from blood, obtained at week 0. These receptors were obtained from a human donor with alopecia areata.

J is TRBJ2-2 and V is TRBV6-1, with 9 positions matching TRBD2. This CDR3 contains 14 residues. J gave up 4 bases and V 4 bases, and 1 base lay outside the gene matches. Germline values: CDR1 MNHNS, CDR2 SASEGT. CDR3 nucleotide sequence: TGTGCCAGCAGTGGACTAGCGGCCACCGGGGAGCTGTTTTTT. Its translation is CASSGLAATGELFF.

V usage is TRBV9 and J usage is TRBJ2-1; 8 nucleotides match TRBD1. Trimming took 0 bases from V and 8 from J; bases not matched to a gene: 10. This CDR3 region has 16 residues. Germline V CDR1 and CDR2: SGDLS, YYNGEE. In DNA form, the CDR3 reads TGTGCCAGCAGCGTAGAGGACAGGGAGGCAGAAGATGAGCAGTTCTTC. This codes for CASSVEDREAEDEQFF.

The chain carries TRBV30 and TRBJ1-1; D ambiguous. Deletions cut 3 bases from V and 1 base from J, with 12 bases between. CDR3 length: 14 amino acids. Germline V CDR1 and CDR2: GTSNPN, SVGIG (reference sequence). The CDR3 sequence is CAWRPLSWNTEAFF. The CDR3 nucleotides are TGTGCCTGGAGGCCTCTTAGTTGGAACACTGAAGCTTTCTTT.

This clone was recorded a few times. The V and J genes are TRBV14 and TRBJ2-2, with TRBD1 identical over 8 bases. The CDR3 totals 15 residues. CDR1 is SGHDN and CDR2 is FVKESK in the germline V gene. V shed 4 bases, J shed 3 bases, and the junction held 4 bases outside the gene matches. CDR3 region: CASSRMTGDTGELFF. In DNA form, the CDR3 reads TGTGCCAGCAGCCGTATGACAGGGGACACCGGGGAGCTGTTTTTT.

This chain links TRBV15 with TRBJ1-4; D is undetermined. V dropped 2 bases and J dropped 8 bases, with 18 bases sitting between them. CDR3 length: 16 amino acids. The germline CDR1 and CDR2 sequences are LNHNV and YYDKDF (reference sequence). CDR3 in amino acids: CATSRSRTQLGEKLFF. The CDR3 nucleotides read TGTGCCACCAGCAGATCACGGACCCAATTGGGCGAAAAACTGTTTTTT.

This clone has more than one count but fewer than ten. The CDR3 protein is CASSLGLAGAIPETQYF. CDR3 in DNA: TGTGCCAGCAGTCTAGGACTAGCGGGGGCCATCCCAGAGACCCAGTACTTC. The V gene is TRBV7-8, the J gene TRBJ2-5, with 13 bases fitting TRBD2. The CDR3 is made up of 17 amino acids. J was trimmed by 4 bases and V by 6 bases; bases with no gene match: 11. The germline V gene has CDR1 SGHVS and CDR2 FQNEAQ.

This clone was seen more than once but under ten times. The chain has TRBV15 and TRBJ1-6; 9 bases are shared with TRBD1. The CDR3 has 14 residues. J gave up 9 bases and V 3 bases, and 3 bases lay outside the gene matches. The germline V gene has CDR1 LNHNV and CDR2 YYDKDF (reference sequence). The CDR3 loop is CATSRGQGTSPLHF. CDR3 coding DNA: TGTGCCACCAGCAGGGGACAGGGAACTTCACCCCTCCACTTT.

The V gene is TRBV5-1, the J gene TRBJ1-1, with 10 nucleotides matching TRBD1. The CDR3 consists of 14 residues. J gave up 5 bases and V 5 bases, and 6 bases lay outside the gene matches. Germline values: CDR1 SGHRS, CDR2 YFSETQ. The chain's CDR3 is CASSERDRGTEAFF. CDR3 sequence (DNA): TGCGCCAGCAGTGAACGGGACAGGGGAACTGAAGCTTTCTTT.

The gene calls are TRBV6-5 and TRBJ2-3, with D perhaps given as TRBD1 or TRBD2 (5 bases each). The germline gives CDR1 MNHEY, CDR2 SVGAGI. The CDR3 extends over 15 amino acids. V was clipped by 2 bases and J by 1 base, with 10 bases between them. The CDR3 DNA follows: TGTGCCAGCAGTTACCAGGGAGAGGGCACAGATACGCAGTATTTT. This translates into CASSYQGEGTDTQYF.

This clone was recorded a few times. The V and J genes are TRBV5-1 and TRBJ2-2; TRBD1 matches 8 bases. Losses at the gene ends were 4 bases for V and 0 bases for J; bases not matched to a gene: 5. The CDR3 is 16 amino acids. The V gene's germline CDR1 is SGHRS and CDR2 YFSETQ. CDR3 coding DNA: TGCGCCAGCAGCCACAGGACAGGGTCGAACACCGGGGAGCTGTTTTTT. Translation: CASSHRTGSNTGELFF.

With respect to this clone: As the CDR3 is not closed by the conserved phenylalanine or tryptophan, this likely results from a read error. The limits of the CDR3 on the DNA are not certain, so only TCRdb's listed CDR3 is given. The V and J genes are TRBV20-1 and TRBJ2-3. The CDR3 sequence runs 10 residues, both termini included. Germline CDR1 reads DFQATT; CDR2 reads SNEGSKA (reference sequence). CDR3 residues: CSASGAMRVL.

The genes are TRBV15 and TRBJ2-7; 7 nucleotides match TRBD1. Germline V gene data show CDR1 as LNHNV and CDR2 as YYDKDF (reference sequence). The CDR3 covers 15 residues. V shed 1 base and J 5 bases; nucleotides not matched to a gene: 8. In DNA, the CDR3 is TGTGCCACCAGCAGAGGAACAGGGGTAGGTGACGAGCAGTACTTC. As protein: CATSRGTGVGDEQYF.

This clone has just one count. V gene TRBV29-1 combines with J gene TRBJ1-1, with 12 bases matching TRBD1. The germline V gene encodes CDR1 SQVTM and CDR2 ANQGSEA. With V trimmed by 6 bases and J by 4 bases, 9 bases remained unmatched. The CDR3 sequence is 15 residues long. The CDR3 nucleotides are TGCAGCGTCTCCGGGACAGGGGGCTGGGGCACTGAAGCTTTCTTT. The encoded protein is CSVSGTGGWGTEAFF.

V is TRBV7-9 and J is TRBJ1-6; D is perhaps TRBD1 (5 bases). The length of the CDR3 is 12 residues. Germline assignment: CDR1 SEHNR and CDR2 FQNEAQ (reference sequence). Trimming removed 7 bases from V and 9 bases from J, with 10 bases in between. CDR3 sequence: CASTPGPSPLHF. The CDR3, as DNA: TGTGCCAGCACCCCAGGGCCTTCACCCCTCCACTTT.

The CDR3 nucleotides are TGTGCCATCAAGGACAGGTGGAATCAGCCCCAGCATTTT. Translating it yields CAIKDRWNQPQHF. V usage is TRBV6-1 and J usage is TRBJ1-5, with 7 bases fitting TRBD1. The CDR3 contains 13 residues. The germline V gene has CDR1 MNHNS and CDR2 SASEGT. The junction had 7 bases not matched to a gene; V was cut back by 10 bases and J by 4 bases.

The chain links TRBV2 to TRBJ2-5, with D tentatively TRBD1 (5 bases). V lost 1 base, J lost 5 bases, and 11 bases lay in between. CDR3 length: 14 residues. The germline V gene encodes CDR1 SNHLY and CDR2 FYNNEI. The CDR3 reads CASSEDRLGETQYF. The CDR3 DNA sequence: TGTGCCAGCAGTGAAGACAGGCTGGGGGAGACCCAGTACTTC. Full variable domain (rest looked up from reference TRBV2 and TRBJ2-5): EPEVTQTPSHQVTQMGQEVILRCVPISNHLYFYWYRQILGQKVEFLVSFYNNEISEKSEIFDDQFSVERPDGSNFTLKIRSTKLEDSAMYFCASSEDRLGETQYFGPGTRLLVL.

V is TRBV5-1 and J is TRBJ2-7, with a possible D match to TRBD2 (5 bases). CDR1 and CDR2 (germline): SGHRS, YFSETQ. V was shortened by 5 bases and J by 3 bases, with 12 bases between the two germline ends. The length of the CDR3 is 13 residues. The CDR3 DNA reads TGCGCCAGCAGTTCGGGGTCGGGCTACGAGCAGTACTTC. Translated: CASSSGSGYEQYF.

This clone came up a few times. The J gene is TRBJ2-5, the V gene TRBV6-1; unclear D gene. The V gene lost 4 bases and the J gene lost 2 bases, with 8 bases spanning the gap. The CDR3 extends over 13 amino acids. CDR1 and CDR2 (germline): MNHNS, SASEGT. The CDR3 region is CASSGWGQETQYF. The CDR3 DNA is TGTGCCAGCAGTGGATGGGGTCAAGAGACCCAGTACTTC.

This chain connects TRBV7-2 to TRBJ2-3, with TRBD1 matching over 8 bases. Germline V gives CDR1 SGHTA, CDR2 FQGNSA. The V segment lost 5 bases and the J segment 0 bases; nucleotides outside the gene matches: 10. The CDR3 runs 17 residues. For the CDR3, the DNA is TGTGCCAGCAGCCGCGTCTTGACAGGGGCTAGCACAGATACGCAGTATTTT. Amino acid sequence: CASSRVLTGASTDTQYF.

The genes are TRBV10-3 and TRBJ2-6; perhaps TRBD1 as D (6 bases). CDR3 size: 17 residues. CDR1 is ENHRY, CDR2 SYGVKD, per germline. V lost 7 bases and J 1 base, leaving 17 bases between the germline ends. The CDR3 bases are TGTGCCATCACCGTCCGGGACACTCCATCTGGGGCCAACGTCCTGACTTTC. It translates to CAITVRDTPSGANVLTF.

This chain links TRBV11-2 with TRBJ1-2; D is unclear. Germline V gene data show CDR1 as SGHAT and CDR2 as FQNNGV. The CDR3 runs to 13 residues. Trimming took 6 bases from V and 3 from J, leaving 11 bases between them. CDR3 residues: CASSKGRYYGYTF. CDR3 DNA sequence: TGTGCCAGCAGTAAAGGACGCTACTATGGCTACACCTTC.

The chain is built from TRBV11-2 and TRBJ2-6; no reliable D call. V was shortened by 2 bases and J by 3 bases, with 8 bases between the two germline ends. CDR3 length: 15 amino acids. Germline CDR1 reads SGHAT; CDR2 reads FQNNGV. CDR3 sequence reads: CASSLKELGANVLTF. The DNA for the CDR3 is TGTGCCAGCAGCTTAAAGGAGCTTGGGGCCAACGTCCTGACTTTC.

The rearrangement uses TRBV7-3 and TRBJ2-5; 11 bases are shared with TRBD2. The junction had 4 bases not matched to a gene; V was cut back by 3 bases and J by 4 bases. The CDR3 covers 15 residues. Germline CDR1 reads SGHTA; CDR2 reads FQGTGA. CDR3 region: CASSFSGGARETQYF. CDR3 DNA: TGTGCCAGCAGCTTTAGCGGGGGGGCTAGAGAGACCCAGTACTTC.

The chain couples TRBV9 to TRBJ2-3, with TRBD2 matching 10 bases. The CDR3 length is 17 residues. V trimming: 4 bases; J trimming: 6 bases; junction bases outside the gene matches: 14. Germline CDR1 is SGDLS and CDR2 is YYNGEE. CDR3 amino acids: CASSPRTSGGLQDTQYF. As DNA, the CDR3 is TGTGCCAGCAGCCCCCGGACTAGCGGCGGGCTACAGGATACGCAGTATTTT.

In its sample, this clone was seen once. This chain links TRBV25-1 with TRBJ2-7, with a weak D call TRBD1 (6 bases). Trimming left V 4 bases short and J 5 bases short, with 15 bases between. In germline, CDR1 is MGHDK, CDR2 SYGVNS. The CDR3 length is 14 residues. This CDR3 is CASSATGLIDEQYF. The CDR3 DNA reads TGTGCCAGCAGTGCCACAGGGCTGATCGACGAGCAGTACTTC.

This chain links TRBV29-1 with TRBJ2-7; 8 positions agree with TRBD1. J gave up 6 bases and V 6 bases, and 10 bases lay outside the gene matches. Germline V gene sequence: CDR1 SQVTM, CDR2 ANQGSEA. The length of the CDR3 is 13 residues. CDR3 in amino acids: CSVDRGKSGEQYF. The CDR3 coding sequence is TGCAGCGTAGACAGGGGTAAATCAGGCGAGCAGTACTTC.

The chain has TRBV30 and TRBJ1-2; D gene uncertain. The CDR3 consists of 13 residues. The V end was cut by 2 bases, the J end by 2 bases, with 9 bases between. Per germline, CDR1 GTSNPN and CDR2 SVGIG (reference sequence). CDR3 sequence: CAWSPLGNYGYTF. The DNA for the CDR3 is TGTGCCTGGAGTCCCCTCGGGAACTATGGCTACACCTTC. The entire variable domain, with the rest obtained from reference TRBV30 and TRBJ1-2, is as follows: SQTIHQWPATLVQPVGSPLSLECTVEGTSNPNLYWYRQAAGRGLQLLFYSVGIGQISSEVPQNLSASRPQDRQFILSSKKLLLSDSGFYLCAWSPLGNYGYTFGSGTRLTVV.